This T cell receptor beta chain came from a study of cytomegalovirus exposure and HLA in healthy donors. Deletions cut 0 bases from V and 2 bases from J, with 14 bases between. Germline CDR1 MNHEY, CDR2 SVGAGI. The CDR3 runs to 16 residues. Findings and limits, study-wide: Indistinguishable V segments such as TRBV6-2 and TRBV6-3 were excluded. Immune exposure data for these donors was limited to CMV serostatus.

Amplification used 60 Vbeta primers and 13 Jbeta primers. Data came from immunoSEQ multiplex PCR; TCRdb stores just in-frame clones and leaves some out. This table has about 84,000 clones, less than 80% appearing once. Every donor was a healthy person donating bone marrow. Note on this clone: Its antigen is currently unknown.

The J gene is TRBJ2-7, the V gene TRBV6-5; D might be TRBD2 (6 bases). This clonotype was obtained from a woman aged 40 to 55 in good health and CMV-seropositive. Sequenced sample: PBMCs. The CDR3 reads CASSYSNTAGTYEQYF. CDR3 in DNA: TGTGCCAGCAGTTACTCGAATACCGCGGGAACCTACGAGCAGTACTTC.